This T cell receptor beta chain was sequenced in a study of T cell changes during pregnancy in multiple sclerosis. Clones were read by immunoSEQ multiplex PCR, and TCRdb kept only the in-frame ones, dropping some. Here the sample spans approximately 54,000 clones, 91% being singletons. Sample: peripheral blood, taken after pregnancy. This receptor was taken from a female donor in good health, enrolled as a control in a pregnancy study.

The CDR3 DNA sequence: TGCGCCAGCTCGACAGGGGGCCCATCCGGGTCGAATCAGCCCCAGCATTTT. This codes for CASSTGGPSGSNQPQHF. This sequence joins TRBV4-1 and TRBJ1-5, with TRBD1 matching 10 bases. The junction had 14 bases not matched to a gene; V was cut back by 8 bases and J by 4 bases. Germline V gene lookup returns CDR1 MGHRA and CDR2 YSYEKL. This CDR3 is built from 17 residues.